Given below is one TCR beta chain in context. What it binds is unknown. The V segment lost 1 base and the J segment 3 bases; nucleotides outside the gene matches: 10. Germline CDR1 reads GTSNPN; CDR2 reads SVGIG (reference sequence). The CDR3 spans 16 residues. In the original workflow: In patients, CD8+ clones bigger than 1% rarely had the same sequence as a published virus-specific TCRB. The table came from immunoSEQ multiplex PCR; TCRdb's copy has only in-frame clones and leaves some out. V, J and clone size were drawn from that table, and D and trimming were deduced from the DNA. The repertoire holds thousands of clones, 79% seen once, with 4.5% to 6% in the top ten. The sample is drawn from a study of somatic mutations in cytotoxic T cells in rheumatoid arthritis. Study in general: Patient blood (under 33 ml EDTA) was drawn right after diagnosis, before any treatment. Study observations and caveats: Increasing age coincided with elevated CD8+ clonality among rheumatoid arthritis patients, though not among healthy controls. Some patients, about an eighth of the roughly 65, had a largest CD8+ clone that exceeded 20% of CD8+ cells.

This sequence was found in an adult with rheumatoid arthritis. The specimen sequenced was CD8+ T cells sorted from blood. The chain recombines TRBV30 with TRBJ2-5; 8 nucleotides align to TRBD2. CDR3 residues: CAWSDPASGWKETQYF. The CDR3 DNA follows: TGTGCCTGGAGTGATCCGGCTAGCGGGTGGAAAGAGACCCAGTACTTC.